This T cell receptor (beta chain) was obtained from a study of blood T cells in healthy people across ages. Points from the study as a whole: One million T cells yielded diversity estimates that were considered underestimates. Roughly linearly, TCR beta diversity per million T cells fell as age increased. Without sorted subsets, naive and antigen-experienced compartments could not be conclusively compared.

There were at least 5 micrograms of total RNA extracted from every sample. Next came a second PCR, run for about 7 to 12 cycles, which used a sample-barcoded 5' primer along with a J-beta primer mix. TCRdb re-called the 5' RACE reads through MiXCR, storing one row per CDR3 protein. The sample has around 1.5 million distinct CDR3 sequences, roughly 32% seen once. On this clonotype itself: Antigen specificity is unknown.

The CDR3 is made up of 15 amino acids. V dropped 1 base and J dropped 3 bases, with 10 bases sitting between them. The germline V gene encodes CDR1 MNHEY and CDR2 SVGEGT. The V call is TRBV6-2 or TRBV6-3, the J call TRBJ1-5; the D gene is possibly TRBD1 (6 bases). What was sequenced was blood. This receptor was taken from a woman in her thirties in good health. The chain's CDR3 is CASSYWGRSNQPQHF. The DNA for the CDR3 is TGTGCCAGCAGTTACTGGGGGCGATCCAATCAGCCCCAGCATTTT.